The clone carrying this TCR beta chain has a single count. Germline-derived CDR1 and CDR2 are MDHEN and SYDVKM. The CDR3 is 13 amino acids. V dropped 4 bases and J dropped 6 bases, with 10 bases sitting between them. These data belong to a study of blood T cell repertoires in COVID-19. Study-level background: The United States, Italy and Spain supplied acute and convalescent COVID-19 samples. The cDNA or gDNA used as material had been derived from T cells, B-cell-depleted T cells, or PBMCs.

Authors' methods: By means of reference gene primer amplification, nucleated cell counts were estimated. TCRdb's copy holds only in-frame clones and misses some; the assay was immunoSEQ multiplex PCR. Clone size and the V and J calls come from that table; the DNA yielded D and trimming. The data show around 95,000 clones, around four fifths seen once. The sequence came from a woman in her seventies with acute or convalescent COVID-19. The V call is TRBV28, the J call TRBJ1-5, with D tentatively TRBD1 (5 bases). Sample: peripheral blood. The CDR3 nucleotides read TGTGCCAGCAGTTGGAGGGGAGCTCAGCCCCAGCATTTT. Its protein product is CASSWRGAQPQHF.